The source of this T cell receptor beta chain is a study of identifying expanded T cells in peripheral blood. V lost 2 bases to trimming and J lost 3 bases; unmatched junction nucleotides: 4. The germline V gene encodes CDR1 KGHSH and CDR2 LQKENI. CDR3 size: 15 residues. This table comes from immunoSEQ multiplex PCR, and its TCRdb copy is limited to in-frame clones, with some not included. The repertoire holds tens of thousands of clones, with around 84% as singletons. The chain combines TRBV18 with TRBJ1-1; 9 nucleotides align to TRBD1. Specimen: blood. This TCR was recovered from a person aged 18-69 years in good health. CDR3 region: CASSPRDRADTEAFF. The DNA for the CDR3 is TGTGCCAGCTCACCAAGGGACAGGGCTGACACTGAAGCTTTCTTT.